Each of the 29 T cell receptor beta chains below was sequenced from the same sample in a study of cytomegalovirus exposure and HLA in healthy donors. PCR used 60 Vbeta primers and 13 Jbeta primers. Using immunoSEQ multiplex PCR, the repertoire was profiled, and TCRdb retains in-frame clones only, with some absent. The repertoire holds around 300,000 clones, around two thirds seen once, with 2% to 2.5% in the top ten. The sequenced sample consisted of PBMCs. These TCRs come from a female donor in good health and CMV-seronegative.

This chain links TRBV4-2 with TRBJ2-5, with D tentatively TRBD2 (6 bases). V was shortened by 0 bases and J by 0 bases, with 11 bases between the two germline ends. The CDR3 runs 16 residues. Per germline, CDR1 LGHNA and CDR2 YNFKEQ. The CDR3 spells CASSQDSGQYQETQYF. CDR3 in DNA: TGTGCCAGCAGCCAAGACAGCGGGCAGTACCAAGAGACCCAGTACTTC.

Here the CDR3 DNA reads TGTGCCAGCAGCCCAGGGTTCAATGAGCAGTTCTTC. Its translation is CASSPGFNEQFF. The V gene is TRBV27, the J gene TRBJ2-1; the D gene is possibly TRBD1 (5 bases). The V end lost 6 bases, the J end lost 6 bases, and 9 bases lay between the germline ends. The CDR3 sequence is 12 residues long. Germline-derived CDR1 and CDR2 are MNHEY and SMNVEV (reference sequence).

The chain combines TRBV2 with TRBJ2-7, with 10 positions matching TRBD2. CDR3 length: 13 residues. Trimming cost V 5 bases and J 4 bases; bases outside gene matches: 2. Germline V gene lookup returns CDR1 SNHLY and CDR2 FYNNEI. The CDR3 spells CASSSSGRYEQYF. Here the CDR3 DNA reads TGTGCCAGCAGTAGTAGCGGGAGGTACGAGCAGTACTTC.

The genes are TRBV30 and TRBJ1-1; D may be TRBD1 (5 bases). Trimming took off 3 bases at V and 11 bases at J, with 22 bases between the two ends. The CDR3 consists of 14 residues. Germline-derived CDR1 and CDR2 are GTSNPN and SVGIG (reference sequence). The DNA for the CDR3 is TGTGCCTGGAGGGCCCAGGGTATGGTTGGAGATGCTTTCTTT. This sequence encodes CAWRAQGMVGDAFF.

This chain links TRBV25-1 with TRBJ1-1, with 7 bases matching TRBD1. CDR1 and CDR2 (germline): MGHDK, SYGVNS. Losses at the gene ends were 4 bases for V and 3 bases for J; bases not matched to a gene: 5. The CDR3 totals 14 residues. The CDR3 DNA reads TGTGCCAGCAGTGGATGGGGACAGCACACTGAAGCTTTCTTT. It specifies CASSGWGQHTEAFF.

The rearrangement joins TRBV14 to TRBJ2-7; D remains ambiguous. Trimming took off 6 bases at V and 0 bases at J, with 12 bases between the two ends. Looked up from germline, CDR1 is SGHDN and CDR2 is FVKESK. The CDR3 consists of 14 residues. CDR3 coding DNA: TGTGCCAGCAGAGACGGGTCTAACTCCTACGAGCAGTACTTC. Translating it yields CASRDGSNSYEQYF. The full variable domain, completed using reference TRBV14 and TRBJ2-7, is EAGVTQFPSHSVIEKGQTVTLRCDPISGHDNLYWYRRVMGKEIKFLLHFVKESKQDESGMPNNRFLAERTGGTYSTLKVQPAELEDSGVYFCASRDGSNSYEQYFGPGTRLTVT.

The chain employs TRBV5-1 and TRBJ2-3; 7 nucleotides align to TRBD1. This CDR3 has 15 amino acids. V lost 0 bases to trimming and J lost 6 bases; unmatched junction nucleotides: 7. Looked up from germline, CDR1 is SGHRS and CDR2 is YFSETQ. The CDR3 reads CASSLEGAAGDTQYF. DNA for the CDR3: TGCGCCAGCAGCTTGGAGGGGGCGGCAGGGGATACGCAGTATTTT.

V gene TRBV2 combines with J gene TRBJ2-7; no definite D call. Germline V gives CDR1 SNHLY, CDR2 FYNNEI. CDR3 length: 11 residues. V was shortened by 4 bases and J by 6 bases, with 7 bases between the two germline ends. The CDR3 DNA reads as TGTGCCAGCAGTGGCGCGGCCGAGCAGTACTTC. Translated: CASSGAAEQYF.

The V and J genes are TRBV15 and TRBJ2-1; TRBD2 matches at 10 bases. Germline V CDR1 and CDR2: LNHNV, YYDKDF (reference sequence). V lost 0 bases, J lost 4 bases, and 9 bases stayed unmatched. The CDR3 is made up of 18 amino acids. As DNA, the CDR3 is TGTGCCACCAGCAGAGAGGGGTGGGGGACTAGCGAATACAATGAGCAGTTCTTC. Its translation is CATSREGWGTSEYNEQFF.

The J gene is TRBJ1-1, the V gene TRBV5-6; no firm D call. The CDR3 loop spans 12 amino acids. V was trimmed by 0 bases and J by 6 bases, leaving 6 bases between them. The germline CDR1 and CDR2 sequences are SGHDT and YYEEEE. The CDR3 here is CASSLGLAEAFF. The CDR3, as DNA: TGTGCCAGCAGCTTGGGTCTTGCTGAAGCTTTCTTT.

The chain recombines TRBV9 with TRBJ2-1, with TRBD1 identical over 7 bases. The germline gives CDR1 SGDLS, CDR2 YYNGEE. V dropped 4 bases and J dropped 0; count of bases not matched to a gene: 10. This CDR3 spans 17 amino acids. The CDR3 sequence is CASSLTDRPSSYNEQFF. The CDR3, as DNA: TGTGCCAGCAGCCTAACGGACAGGCCGAGCTCCTACAATGAGCAGTTCTTC.

The genes are TRBV7-8 and TRBJ2-7, with TRBD2 identical over 8 bases. This CDR3 is built from 22 residues. Germline V CDR1 and CDR2: SGHVS, FQNEAQ. The V segment lost 5 bases and the J segment 3 bases; nucleotides outside the gene matches: 30. CDR3 protein: CASSKSPGGGALAQGTNYEQYF. CDR3 in DNA: TGTGCCAGCAGCAAGTCTCCGGGGGGGGGAGCACTCGCCCAGGGGACTAACTACGAGCAGTACTTC.

The chain links TRBV7-9 to TRBJ2-7; D remains ambiguous. Germline V lookup: CDR1 SEHNR, CDR2 FQNEAQ (reference sequence). The ends were cut back, 5 bases at V and 3 bases at J, with 8 bases in the middle. This CDR3 contains 12 residues. The CDR3 DNA reads TGTGCCAGCAGCCGACAAGGCTACGAGCAGTACTTC. This gives the protein CASSRQGYEQYF.

There are a few counts of this clone. The chain is built from TRBV21-1 and TRBJ2-5; the table's TRBD1 call for D was not verified on the DNA. TRBV21-1 is a listed pseudogene. CDR3 size: 15 residues. CDR3 sequence: CASRTPAGTGCTQYF. The CDR3 DNA follows: TGTGCCAGCAGAACCCCCGCGGGGACAGGATGCACCCAGTACTTC.

This clone turned up a few times. The genes are TRBV19 and TRBJ2-3, with 7 bases identical to TRBD2. The germline V gene encodes CDR1 LNHDA and CDR2 SQIVND (reference sequence). CDR3 length equals 15 residues. J lost 2 bases, V lost 10 bases, and 12 bases had no gene match. The CDR3: CATTAGLRTTDTQYF. Written as DNA, the CDR3 is TGTGCCACCACAGCGGGACTCCGAACCACAGATACGCAGTATTTT.

V gene TRBV5-1 combines with J gene TRBJ2-7, with 9 bases identical to TRBD2. The V and J ends lost 0 bases and 4 bases, in that order; junction bases with no gene match: 8. The CDR3 is 16 amino acids. Looked up from germline, CDR1 is SGHRS and CDR2 is YFSETQ. The CDR3 spells CASSLGFQREVYEQYF. Written as DNA, the CDR3 is TGCGCCAGCAGCTTGGGTTTCCAGCGGGAGGTTTACGAGCAGTACTTC.

This sequence joins TRBV7-9 and TRBJ2-3; D gene ambiguous. The CDR3 length is 14 residues. The germline V and J ends were trimmed by 0 bases and 3 bases, with 7 bases remaining between them. Germline CDR1 reads SEHNR; CDR2 reads FQNEAQ (reference sequence). Written as DNA, the CDR3 is TGTGCCAGCAGCTTAGCTGGCTTTACAGATACGCAGTATTTT. Translated, it gives CASSLAGFTDTQYF.

As regards this clone: The junction does not match germline at one end; this may be a read error. The chain uses TRBV11-2 and TRBJ2-7; D is ambiguous. Germline V gene lookup returns CDR1 SGHAT and CDR2 FQNNGV. The CDR3 spans 13 residues. The CDR3 coding sequence is TGTGCCAGCAGGTTAGCCGGTTCCTACGAGCAGTACTTC. As protein: CASRLAGSYEQYF.

This clone appeared once. The gene calls are TRBV28 and TRBJ1-2, with 9 bases matching TRBD1. This CDR3 is 12 amino acids long. CDR1 is MDHEN, CDR2 SYDVKM, per germline. The V segment lost 6 bases and the J segment 4 bases; nucleotides outside the gene matches: 0. CDR3 nucleotides: TGTGCCAGCAGGACAGGGGGCTATGGCTACACCTTC. This translates into CASRTGGYGYTF.

This clone was counted only a few times. Here the CDR3 DNA reads TGTGCCAGCAGCTCGGACGGGACTAGCGATAAAGAGCAGTACTTC. Translated: CASSSDGTSDKEQYF. The gene calls are TRBV5-4 and TRBJ2-7; 10 nucleotides align to TRBD2. This CDR3 is built from 15 residues. V shed 3 bases and J 7 bases; nucleotides not matched to a gene: 10. Germline loops: CDR1 SGHNT, CDR2 YYREEE (reference sequence).

V and J are TRBV7-9 and TRBJ2-1; 11 bases line up with TRBD2. Unmatched junction bases numbered 6, after V lost 6 bases and J lost 8 bases. This CDR3 is built from 14 residues. Germline V CDR1 and CDR2: SEHNR, FQNEAQ (reference sequence). This CDR3 is CASSTSGSMHEQFF. CDR3 DNA sequence: TGTGCCAGCAGTACTAGCGGGAGTATGCATGAGCAGTTCTTC.

The rearrangement links TRBV28 to TRBJ2-7; D might be TRBD2 (5 bases). The CDR3 is 13 residues long. The germline V and J ends were trimmed by 4 bases and 5 bases, with 12 bases remaining between them. Germline V CDR1 and CDR2: MDHEN, SYDVKM. For the CDR3, the DNA is TGTGCCAGCAGTTATGGAGGCCGGGACGAGCAGTACTTC. This codes for CASSYGGRDEQYF.

The chain joins TRBV2 to TRBJ2-3, with D uncertain. The germline gives CDR1 SNHLY, CDR2 FYNNEI. V gave up 6 bases and J gave up 5 bases, with 15 bases separating them. CDR3 length: 14 residues. CDR3 nucleotide sequence: TGTGCCAGCAGCCGCGACCTAGGATTAGATACGCAGTATTTT. This sequence encodes CASSRDLGLDTQYF.

The chain carries TRBV5-4 and TRBJ2-3; D not resolved. Germline assignment: CDR1 SGHNT and CDR2 YYREEE (reference sequence). This CDR3 has 12 amino acids. The V gene lost 4 bases and the J gene lost 4 bases, with 7 bases spanning the gap. This chain's CDR3 is CASSPSADTQYF. The CDR3 DNA follows: TGTGCCAGCAGCCCCTCAGCAGATACGCAGTATTTT.

J is TRBJ1-5 and V is TRBV28, with D unclear. Trimming left V 2 bases short and J 6 bases short, with 14 bases between. Germline-derived CDR1 and CDR2 are MDHEN and SYDVKM. The CDR3 extends over 15 amino acids. The CDR3 loop is CASSLLSPKFQPQHF. The CDR3 DNA is TGTGCCAGCAGTTTACTGTCCCCTAAGTTTCAGCCCCAGCATTTT.

This clone was observed a handful of times. The chain is built from TRBV6-5 and TRBJ1-1; D unclear. Trimming left V 2 bases short and J 1 base short, with 5 bases between. The CDR3 is 13 residues long. The germline gives CDR1 MNHEY, CDR2 SVGAGI. The CDR3 nucleotides read TGTGCCAGCAGTTACGGGCAGAACACTGAAGCTTTCTTT. Translated: CASSYGQNTEAFF.

The genes are TRBV6-1 and TRBJ2-1, with D perhaps TRBD2 (5 bases). Deletions cut 5 bases from V and 6 bases from J, with 11 bases between. CDR3 length equals 13 residues. CDR1 is MNHNS and CDR2 is SASEGT in the germline V gene. The CDR3 sequence: CASSSDGGNEQFF. CDR3 in DNA: TGTGCCAGCAGTTCGGACGGAGGCAATGAGCAGTTCTTC.

The rearrangement uses TRBV11-1 and TRBJ1-1, with D unresolved. The CDR3 runs to 13 residues. Trimming took off 0 bases at V and 1 base at J, with 3 bases between the two ends. The germline V gene encodes CDR1 SGHAT and CDR2 FQDESV (reference sequence). The CDR3 nucleotides read TGTGCCAGCAGCTTAGCGGCGAACACTGAAGCTTTCTTT. Translation gives CASSLAANTEAFF. Variable domain in full (rest from reference TRBV11-1 and TRBJ1-1): EAEVAQSPRYKITEKSQAVAFWCDPISGHATLYWYRQILGQGPELLVQFQDESVVDDSQLPKDRFSAERLKGVDSTLKIQPAELGDSAMYLCASSLAANTEAFFGQGTRLTVV.

V and J are TRBV13 and TRBJ1-4; D gene ambiguous. This CDR3 contains 13 residues. CDR1 and CDR2 (germline): PRHDT, FYEKMQ (reference sequence). V lost 11 bases and J 4 bases, leaving 14 bases between the germline ends. DNA for the CDR3: TGTGCCTCCCGCTCGGGAGGTAATGAAAAACTGTTTTTT. It yields the protein CASRSGGNEKLFF.